This paragraph reports one TCR beta chain. This entry is derived from a study of blood T cell repertoires in COVID-19. Under the authors' procedure: How many nucleated cells were present was estimated from reference gene primer amplification. This table comes from immunoSEQ multiplex PCR, and its TCRdb copy is limited to in-frame clones, with some not included. The DNA gave D and trimming, while V, J and clone size come from that table. The sample has 150,000 to 200,000 clones, more than 75% seen once. J was trimmed by 6 bases and V by 4 bases; bases with no gene match: 10. Germline-derived CDR1 and CDR2 are SGHRS and YFSETQ. The CDR3 consists of 15 residues.

The rearrangement joins TRBV5-1 to TRBJ1-2, with 9 bases that match TRBD1. The sequenced sample was peripheral blood. The TCR comes from a person between 65 and 79 years old with COVID-19, enrolled during active disease. The CDR3 here is CASSTGTGWGDGYTF. Here the CDR3 DNA reads TGCGCCAGCAGCACTGGGACAGGGTGGGGTGATGGCTACACCTTC.